This record covers a single TCR beta chain. Its target is unknown. PCR used 60 Vbeta primers and 13 Jbeta primers. TCRdb keeps only in-frame clones here, not all; method: immunoSEQ multiplex PCR. Found here are more than 90,000 clones, 70% to 80% of them singletons; the top ten hold 0.57%. CDR3 length: 14 residues. The V end lost 4 bases, the J end lost 4 bases, and 13 bases lay between the germline ends. Germline CDR1 and CDR2: MNHEY and SVGAGI. These data are taken from a study of cytomegalovirus exposure and HLA in healthy donors. Study findings and constraints: Later genetic work tied a missense DCLRE1C variant to beta-chain V and J trimming.

Sequences were obtained from PBMCs. This chain links TRBV6-5 with TRBJ1-1, with D unresolved. The receptor's source is a young man in good health and CMV-seronegative. The CDR3 is CASSFLIRGTEAFF. In DNA form, the CDR3 reads TGTGCCAGCAGTTTCCTGATCCGGGGCACTGAAGCTTTCTTT.